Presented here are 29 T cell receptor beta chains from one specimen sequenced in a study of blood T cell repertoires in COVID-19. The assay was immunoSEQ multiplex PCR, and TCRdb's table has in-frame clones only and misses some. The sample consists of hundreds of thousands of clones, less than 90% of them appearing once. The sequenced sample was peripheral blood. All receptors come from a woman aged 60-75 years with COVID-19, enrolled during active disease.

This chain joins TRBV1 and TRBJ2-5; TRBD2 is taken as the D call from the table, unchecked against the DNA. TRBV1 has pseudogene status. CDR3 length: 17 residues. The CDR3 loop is CTSSQILAGGGRETQYF. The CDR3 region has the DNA TGCACCAGCAGCCAAATATTAGCGGGAGGGGGAAGGGAGACCCAGTACTTC.

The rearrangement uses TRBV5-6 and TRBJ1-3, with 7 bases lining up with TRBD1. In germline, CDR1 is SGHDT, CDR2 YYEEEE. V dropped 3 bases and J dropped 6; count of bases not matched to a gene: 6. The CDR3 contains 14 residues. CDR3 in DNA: TGTGCCAGCAGCTGGGACAGAACTGAAAACACCATATATTTT. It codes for CASSWDRTENTIYF.

The CDR3 protein is CASSEGPSGEQYF. CDR3 DNA: TGTGCCAGCAGTGAAGGACCCTCGGGCGAGCAGTACTTC. This chain joins TRBV2 and TRBJ2-7; no clear D gene. With 1 base removed from V and 6 bases from J, the gap between germline ends came to 10 bases. This CDR3 has 13 amino acids. The V gene's germline CDR1 is SNHLY and CDR2 FYNNEI.

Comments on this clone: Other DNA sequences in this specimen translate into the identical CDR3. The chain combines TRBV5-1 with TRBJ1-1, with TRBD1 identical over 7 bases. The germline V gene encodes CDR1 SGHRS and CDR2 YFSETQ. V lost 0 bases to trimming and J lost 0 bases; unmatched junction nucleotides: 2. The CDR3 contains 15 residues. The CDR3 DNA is TGCGCCAGCAGCTTGGGGGACAGCATGAACACTGAAGCTTTCTTT. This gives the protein CASSLGDSMNTEAFF. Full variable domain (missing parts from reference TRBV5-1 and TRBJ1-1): KAGVTQTPRYLIKTRGQQVTLSCSPISGHRSVSWYQQTPGQGLQFLFEYFSETQRNKGNFPGRFSGRQFSNSRSEMNVSTLELGDSALYLCASSLGDSMNTEAFFGQGTRLTVV.

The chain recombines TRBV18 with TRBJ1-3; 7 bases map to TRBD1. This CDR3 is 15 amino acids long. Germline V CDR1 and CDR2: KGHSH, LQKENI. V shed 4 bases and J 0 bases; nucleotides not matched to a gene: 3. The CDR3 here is CASSQGDSSGNTIYF. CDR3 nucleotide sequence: TGTGCCAGCTCACAAGGGGACAGCTCTGGAAACACCATATATTTT.

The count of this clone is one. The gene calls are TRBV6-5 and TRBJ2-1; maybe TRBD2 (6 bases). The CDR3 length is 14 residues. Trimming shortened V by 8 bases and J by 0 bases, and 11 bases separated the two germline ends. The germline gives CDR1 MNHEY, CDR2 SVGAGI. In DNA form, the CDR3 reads TGTGCCAGCGCCCGGGAGCCCTCCTACAATGAGCAGTTCTTC. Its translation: CASAREPSYNEQFF.

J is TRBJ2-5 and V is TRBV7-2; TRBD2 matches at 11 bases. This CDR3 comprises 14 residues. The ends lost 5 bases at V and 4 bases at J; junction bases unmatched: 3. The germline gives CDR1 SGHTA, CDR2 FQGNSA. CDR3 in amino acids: CASSPGLAGETQYF. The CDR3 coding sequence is TGTGCCAGCAGCCCCGGACTAGCGGGAGAGACCCAGTACTTC.

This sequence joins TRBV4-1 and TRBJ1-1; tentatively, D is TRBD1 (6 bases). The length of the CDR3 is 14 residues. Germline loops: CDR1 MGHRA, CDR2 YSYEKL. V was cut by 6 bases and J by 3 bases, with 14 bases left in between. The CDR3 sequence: CASRPGASDTEAFF. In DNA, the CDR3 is TGCGCCAGCAGGCCAGGGGCCAGTGACACTGAAGCTTTCTTT.

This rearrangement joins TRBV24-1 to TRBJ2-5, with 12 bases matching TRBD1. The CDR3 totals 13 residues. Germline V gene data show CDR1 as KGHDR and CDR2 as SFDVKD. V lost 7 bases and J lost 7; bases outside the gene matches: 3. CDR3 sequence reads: CATSGTGGGTQYF. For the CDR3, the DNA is TGTGCCACCAGCGGGACAGGGGGCGGGACCCAGTACTTC.

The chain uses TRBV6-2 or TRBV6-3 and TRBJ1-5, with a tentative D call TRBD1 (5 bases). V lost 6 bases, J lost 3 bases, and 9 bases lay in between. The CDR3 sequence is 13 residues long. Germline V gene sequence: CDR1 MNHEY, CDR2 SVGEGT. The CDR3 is CASSRDSNQPQHF. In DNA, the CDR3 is TGTGCCAGCAGCCGGGACTCCAATCAGCCCCAGCATTTT.

CDR3 sequence (DNA): TGTGCCAGCAGTGGACTAGCGGGGGGAATTAAAAACATTCAGTACTTC. Its translation: CASSGLAGGIKNIQYF. V gene TRBV27 combines with J gene TRBJ2-4; the match to TRBD2 covers 14 bases. The CDR3 sequence is 16 residues long. V trimming: 5 bases; J trimming: 4 bases; junction bases outside the gene matches: 4. Germline V gives CDR1 MNHEY, CDR2 SMNVEV (reference sequence).

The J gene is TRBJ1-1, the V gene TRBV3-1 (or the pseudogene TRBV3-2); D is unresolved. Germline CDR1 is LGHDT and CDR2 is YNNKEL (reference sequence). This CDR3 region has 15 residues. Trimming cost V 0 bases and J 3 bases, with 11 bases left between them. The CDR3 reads CASSQDSSGDTEAFF. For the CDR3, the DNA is TGTGCCAGCAGCCAAGATAGTTCGGGTGACACTGAAGCTTTCTTT.

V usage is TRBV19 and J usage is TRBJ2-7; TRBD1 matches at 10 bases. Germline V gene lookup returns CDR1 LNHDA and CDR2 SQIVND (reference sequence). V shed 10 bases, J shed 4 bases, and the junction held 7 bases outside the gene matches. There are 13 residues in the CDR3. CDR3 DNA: TGTGCCACCACACCGGGACAGGGGTACGAGCAGTACTTC. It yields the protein CATTPGQGYEQYF.

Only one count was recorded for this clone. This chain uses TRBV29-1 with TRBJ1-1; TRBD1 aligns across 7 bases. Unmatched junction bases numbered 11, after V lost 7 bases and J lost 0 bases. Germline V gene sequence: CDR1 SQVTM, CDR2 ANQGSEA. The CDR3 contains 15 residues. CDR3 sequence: CSASGTGTVNTEAFF. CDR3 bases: TGCAGCGCAAGTGGTACCGGGACAGTGAACACTGAAGCTTTCTTT.

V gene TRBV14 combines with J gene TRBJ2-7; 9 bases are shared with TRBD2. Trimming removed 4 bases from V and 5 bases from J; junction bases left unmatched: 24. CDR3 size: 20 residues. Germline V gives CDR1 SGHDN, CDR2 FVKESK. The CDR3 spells CASSPKRRGTAGGRRHEQYF. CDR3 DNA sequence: TGTGCCAGCAGCCCGAAACGGAGGGGTACAGCGGGGGGCCGGCGGCACGAGCAGTACTTC.

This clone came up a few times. The CDR3 nucleotides read TGTGCCAGCATGGGGGGGCCCAGCTCCTACAATGAGCAGTTCTTC. Translated: CASMGGPSSYNEQFF. This chain links TRBV2 with TRBJ2-1, with D possibly being TRBD2 (7 bases). Germline CDR1 and CDR2: SNHLY and FYNNEI. This CDR3 has 15 amino acids. Trimming pared 7 bases from V and 0 bases from J, leaving 13 bases between.

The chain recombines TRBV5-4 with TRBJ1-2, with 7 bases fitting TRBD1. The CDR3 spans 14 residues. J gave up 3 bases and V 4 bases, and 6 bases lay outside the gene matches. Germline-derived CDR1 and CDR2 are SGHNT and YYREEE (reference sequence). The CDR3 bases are TGTGCCAGCAGCCTGACAGGGCGCGACTATGGCTACACCTTC. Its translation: CASSLTGRDYGYTF. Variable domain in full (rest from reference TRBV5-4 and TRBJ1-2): ETGVTQSPTHLIKTRGQQVTLRCSSQSGHNTVSWYQQALGQGPQFIFQYYREEENGRGNFPPRFSGLQFPNYSSELNVNALELDDSALYLCASSLTGRDYGYTFGSGTRLTVV.

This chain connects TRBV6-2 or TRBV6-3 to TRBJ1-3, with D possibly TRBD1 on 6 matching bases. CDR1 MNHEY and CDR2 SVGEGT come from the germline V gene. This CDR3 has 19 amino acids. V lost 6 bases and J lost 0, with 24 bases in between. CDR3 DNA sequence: TGTGCCAGCAGCCCTACAGGGACAAGGATCCTTAACTCTGGAAACACCATATATTTT. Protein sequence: CASSPTGTRILNSGNTIYF.

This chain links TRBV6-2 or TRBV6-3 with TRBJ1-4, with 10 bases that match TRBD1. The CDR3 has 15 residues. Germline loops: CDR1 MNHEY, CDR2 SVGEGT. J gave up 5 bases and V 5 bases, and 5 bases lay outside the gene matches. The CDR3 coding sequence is TGTGCCAGCAGTAGTCCGACAGGGGGCAATGAAAAACTGTTTTTT. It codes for CASSSPTGGNEKLFF.

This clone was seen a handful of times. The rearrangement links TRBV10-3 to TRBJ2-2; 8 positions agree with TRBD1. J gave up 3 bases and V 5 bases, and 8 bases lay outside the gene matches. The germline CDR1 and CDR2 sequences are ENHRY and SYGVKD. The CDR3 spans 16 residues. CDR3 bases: TGTGCCATCAGTCCGGGACAGGCACCCCACACCGGGGAGCTGTTTTTT. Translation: CAISPGQAPHTGELFF.

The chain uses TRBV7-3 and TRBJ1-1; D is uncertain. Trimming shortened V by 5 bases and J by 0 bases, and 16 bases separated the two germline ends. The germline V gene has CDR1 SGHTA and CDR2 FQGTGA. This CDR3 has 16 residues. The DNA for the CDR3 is TGTGCCAGCAGCCCGCGGCCACGGCCCATGAACACTGAAGCTTTCTTT. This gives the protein CASSPRPRPMNTEAFF. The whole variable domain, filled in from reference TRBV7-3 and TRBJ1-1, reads GAGVSQTPSNKVTEKGKYVELRCDPISGHTALYWYRQSLGQGPEFLIYFQGTGAADDSGLPNDRFFAVRPEGSVSTLKIQRTERGDSAVYLCASSPRPRPMNTEAFFGQGTRLTVV.

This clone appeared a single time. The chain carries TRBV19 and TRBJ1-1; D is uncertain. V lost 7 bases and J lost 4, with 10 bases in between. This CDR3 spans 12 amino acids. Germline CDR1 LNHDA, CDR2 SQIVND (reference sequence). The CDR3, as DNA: TGTGCCAGTATTTCTGCGGGCACTGAAGCTTTCTTT. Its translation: CASISAGTEAFF.

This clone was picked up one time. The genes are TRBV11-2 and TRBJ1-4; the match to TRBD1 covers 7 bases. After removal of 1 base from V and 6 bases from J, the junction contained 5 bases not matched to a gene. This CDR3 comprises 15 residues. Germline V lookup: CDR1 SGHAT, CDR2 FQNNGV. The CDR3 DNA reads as TGTGCCAGCAGCTTAGCGTGGCAGGGGGATGAAAAACTGTTTTTT. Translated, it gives CASSLAWQGDEKLFF.

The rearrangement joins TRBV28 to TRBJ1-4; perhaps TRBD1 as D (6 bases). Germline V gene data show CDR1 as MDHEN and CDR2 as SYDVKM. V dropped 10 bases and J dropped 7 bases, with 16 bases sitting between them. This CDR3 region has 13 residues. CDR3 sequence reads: CATDTGWGEKLFF. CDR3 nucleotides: TGTGCCACCGATACAGGGTGGGGTGAAAAACTGTTTTTT.

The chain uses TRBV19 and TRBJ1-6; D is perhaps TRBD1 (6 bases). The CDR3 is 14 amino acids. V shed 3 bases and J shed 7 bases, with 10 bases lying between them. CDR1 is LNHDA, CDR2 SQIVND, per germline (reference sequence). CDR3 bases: TGTGCCAGTAGTATGCGGGGGCAGAATTCACCCCTCCACTTT. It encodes CASSMRGQNSPLHF.

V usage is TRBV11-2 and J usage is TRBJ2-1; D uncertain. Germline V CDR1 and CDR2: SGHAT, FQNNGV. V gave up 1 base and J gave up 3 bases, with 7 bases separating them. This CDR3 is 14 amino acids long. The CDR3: CASSLGQIYNEQFF. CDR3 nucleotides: TGTGCCAGCAGCTTAGGGCAGATCTACAATGAGCAGTTCTTC.

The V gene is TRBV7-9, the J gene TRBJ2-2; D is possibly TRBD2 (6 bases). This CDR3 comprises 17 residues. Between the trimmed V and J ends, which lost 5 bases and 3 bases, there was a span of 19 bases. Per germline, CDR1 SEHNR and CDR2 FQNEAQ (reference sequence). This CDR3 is CASSATAGTGDTGELFF. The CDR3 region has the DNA TGTGCCAGCAGCGCAACCGCCGGGACGGGGGACACCGGGGAGCTGTTTTTT.

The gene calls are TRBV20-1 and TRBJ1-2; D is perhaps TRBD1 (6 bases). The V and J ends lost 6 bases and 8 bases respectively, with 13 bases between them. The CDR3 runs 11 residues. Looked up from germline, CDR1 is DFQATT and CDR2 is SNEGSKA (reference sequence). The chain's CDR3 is CSAAWGRGYTF. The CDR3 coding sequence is TGCAGTGCCGCCTGGGGGCGAGGCTACACCTTC.

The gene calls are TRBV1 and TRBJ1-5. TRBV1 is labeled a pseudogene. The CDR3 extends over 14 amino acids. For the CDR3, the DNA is TGCACCAGCAGGTCCGGGGGTAGCAATCAGCCCCAGCATTTT. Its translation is CTSRSGGSNQPQHF.